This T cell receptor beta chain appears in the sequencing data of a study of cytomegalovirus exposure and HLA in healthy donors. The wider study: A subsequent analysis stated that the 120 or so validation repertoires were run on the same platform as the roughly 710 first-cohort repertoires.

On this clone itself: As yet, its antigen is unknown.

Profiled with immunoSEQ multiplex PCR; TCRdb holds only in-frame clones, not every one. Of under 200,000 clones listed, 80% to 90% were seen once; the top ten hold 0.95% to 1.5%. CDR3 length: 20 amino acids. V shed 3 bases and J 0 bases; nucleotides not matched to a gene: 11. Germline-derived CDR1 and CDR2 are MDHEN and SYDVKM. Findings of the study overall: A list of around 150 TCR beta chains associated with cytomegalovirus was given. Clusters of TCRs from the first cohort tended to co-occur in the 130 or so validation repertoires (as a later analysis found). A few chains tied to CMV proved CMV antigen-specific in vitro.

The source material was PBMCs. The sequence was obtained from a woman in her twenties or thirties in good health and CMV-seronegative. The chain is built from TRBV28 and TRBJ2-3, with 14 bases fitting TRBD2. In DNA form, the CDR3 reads TGTGCCAGCAGTTTCCGACTAGCGGGGGGGCCGGGACTTAGCACAGATACGCAGTATTTT. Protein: CASSFRLAGGPGLSTDTQYF.